This TCR beta chain stems from a study of blood T cell repertoires in COVID-19. Study processing details: Amplification of reference gene primers was used by the study to estimate nucleated cell counts. This table comes from immunoSEQ multiplex PCR, and its TCRdb copy is limited to in-frame clones, with some not included. D and trimming come from the DNA, and the V and J calls and clone size come from that table. The sample has 250,000 to 300,000 clones, over 75% seen once. This CDR3 is 13 amino acids long. The trim removed 5 bases at V and 5 bases at J, leaving 5 bases unmatched. The V gene's germline CDR1 is SQVTM and CDR2 ANQGSEA. Assignments of participants to cohorts depended upon their own reported clinical history.

This chain uses TRBV29-1 with TRBJ1-2; 10 bases fit TRBD1. The sample taken for sequencing was PBMCs or T cells enriched from blood (not recorded which). The source of this sequence is a woman aged 50 to 60 who had recovered from COVID-19. The DNA for the CDR3 is TGCAGCGTTTTGGACAGGGGGTCTTATGGCTACACCTTC. Protein: CSVLDRGSYGYTF.